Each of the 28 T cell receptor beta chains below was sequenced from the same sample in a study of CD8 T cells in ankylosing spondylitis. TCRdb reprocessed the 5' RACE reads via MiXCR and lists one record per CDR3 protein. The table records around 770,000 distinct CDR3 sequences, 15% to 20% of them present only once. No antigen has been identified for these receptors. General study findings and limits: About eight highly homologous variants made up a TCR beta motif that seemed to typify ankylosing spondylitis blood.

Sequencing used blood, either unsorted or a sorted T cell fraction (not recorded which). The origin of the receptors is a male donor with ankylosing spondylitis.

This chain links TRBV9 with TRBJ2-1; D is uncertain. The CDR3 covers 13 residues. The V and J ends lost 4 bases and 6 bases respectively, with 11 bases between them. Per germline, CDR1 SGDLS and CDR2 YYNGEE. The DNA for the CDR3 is TGTGCCAGCAGCCCCCACCATAGCAATGAGCAGTTCTTC. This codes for CASSPHHSNEQFF. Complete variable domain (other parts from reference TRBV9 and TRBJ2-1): DSGVTQTPKHLITATGQRVTLRCSPRSGDLSVYWYQQSLDQGLQFLIQYYNGEERAKGNILERFSAQQFPDLHSELNLSSLELGDSALYFCASSPHHSNEQFFGPGTRLTVL.

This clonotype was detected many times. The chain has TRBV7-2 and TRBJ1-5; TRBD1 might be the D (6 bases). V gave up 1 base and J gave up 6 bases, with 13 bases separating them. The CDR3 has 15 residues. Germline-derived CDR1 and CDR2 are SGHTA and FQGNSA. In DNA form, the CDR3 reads TGTGCCAGCAGCTTAGAACAGGGAAGGAGTCAGCCCCAGCATTTT. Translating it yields CASSLEQGRSQPQHF.

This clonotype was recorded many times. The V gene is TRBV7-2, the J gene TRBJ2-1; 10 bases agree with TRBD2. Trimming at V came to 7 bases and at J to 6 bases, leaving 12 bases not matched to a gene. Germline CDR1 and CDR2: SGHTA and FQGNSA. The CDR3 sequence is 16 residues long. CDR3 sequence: CASNTNPLAGVNEQFF. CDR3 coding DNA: TGTGCCAGCAACACCAACCCCCTAGCGGGGGTCAATGAGCAGTTCTTC.

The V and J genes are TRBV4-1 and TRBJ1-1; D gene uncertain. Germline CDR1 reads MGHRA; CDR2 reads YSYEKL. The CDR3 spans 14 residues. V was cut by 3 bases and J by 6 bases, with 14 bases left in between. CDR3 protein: CASSHPGVLSEAFF. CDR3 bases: TGCGCCAGCAGCCACCCCGGGGTTCTCTCTGAAGCTTTCTTT.

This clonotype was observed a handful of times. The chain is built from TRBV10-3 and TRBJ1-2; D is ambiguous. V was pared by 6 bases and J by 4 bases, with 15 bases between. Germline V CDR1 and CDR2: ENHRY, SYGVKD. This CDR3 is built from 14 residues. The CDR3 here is CAISSDGTSYGYTF. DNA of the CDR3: TGTGCCATCAGCTCCGACGGAACTAGCTATGGCTACACCTTC.

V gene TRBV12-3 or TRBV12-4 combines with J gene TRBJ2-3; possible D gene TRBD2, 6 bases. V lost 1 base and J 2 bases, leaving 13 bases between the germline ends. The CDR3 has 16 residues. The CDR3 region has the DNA TGTGCCAGCAGTTTAGGGGCGGGGCGGTACACAGATACGCAGTATTTT. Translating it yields CASSLGAGRYTDTQYF.

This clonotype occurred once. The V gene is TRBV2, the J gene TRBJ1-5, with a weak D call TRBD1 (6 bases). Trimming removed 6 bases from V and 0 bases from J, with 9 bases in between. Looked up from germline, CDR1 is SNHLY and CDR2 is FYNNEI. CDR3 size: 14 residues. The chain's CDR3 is CASRGAYSNQPQHF. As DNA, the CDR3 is TGTGCCAGCAGGGGGGCATATAGCAATCAGCCCCAGCATTTT. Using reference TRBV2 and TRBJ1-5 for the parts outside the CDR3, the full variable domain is EPEVTQTPSHQVTQMGQEVILRCVPISNHLYFYWYRQILGQKVEFLVSFYNNEISEKSEIFDDQFSVERPDGSNFTLKIRSTKLEDSAMYFCASRGAYSNQPQHFGDGTRLSIL.

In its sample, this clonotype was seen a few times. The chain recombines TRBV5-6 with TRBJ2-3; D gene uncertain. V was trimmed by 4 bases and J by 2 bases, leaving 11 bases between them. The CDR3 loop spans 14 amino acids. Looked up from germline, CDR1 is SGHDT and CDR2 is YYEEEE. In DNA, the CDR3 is TGTGCCAGCAGCACAGCGACCTTCACAGATACGCAGTATTTT. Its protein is CASSTATFTDTQYF.

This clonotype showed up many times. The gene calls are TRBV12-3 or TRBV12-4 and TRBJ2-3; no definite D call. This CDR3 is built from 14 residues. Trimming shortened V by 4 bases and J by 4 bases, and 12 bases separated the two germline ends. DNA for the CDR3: TGTGCCAGCAGTTCTCCGGGCGGTCCAGATACGCAGTATTTT. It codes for CASSSPGGPDTQYF.

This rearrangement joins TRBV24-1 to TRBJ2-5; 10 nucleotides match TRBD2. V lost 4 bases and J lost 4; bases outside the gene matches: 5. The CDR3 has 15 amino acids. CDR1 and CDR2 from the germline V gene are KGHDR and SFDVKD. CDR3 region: CATSEASGSGETQYF. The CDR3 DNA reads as TGTGCCACCAGTGAGGCTAGCGGGAGTGGAGAGACCCAGTACTTC.

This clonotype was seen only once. CDR3 loop: CASRQTGDTGELFF. As DNA, the CDR3 is TGTGCCAGCCGACAAACAGGGGACACCGGGGAGCTGTTTTTT. The V and J genes are TRBV6-1 and TRBJ2-2; 7 bases match TRBD1. V gave up 8 bases and J gave up 3 bases; unmatched junction bases: 6. Looked up from germline, CDR1 is MNHNS and CDR2 is SASEGT. The CDR3 spans 14 residues.

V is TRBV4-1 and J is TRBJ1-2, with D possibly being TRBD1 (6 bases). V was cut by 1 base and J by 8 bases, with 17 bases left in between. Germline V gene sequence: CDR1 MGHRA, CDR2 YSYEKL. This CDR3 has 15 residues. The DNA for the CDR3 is TGCGCCAGCAGCCAAGCACATTACAGGGAGTCAGGCTACACCTTC. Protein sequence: CASSQAHYRESGYTF.

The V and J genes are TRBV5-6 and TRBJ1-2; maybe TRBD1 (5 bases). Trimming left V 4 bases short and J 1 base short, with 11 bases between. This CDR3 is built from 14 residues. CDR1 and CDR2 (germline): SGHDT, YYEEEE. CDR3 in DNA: TGTGCCAGCAGCCCCGGGACCTTTAACTATGGCTACACCTTC. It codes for CASSPGTFNYGYTF.

CDR3 protein: CASSSVKNIQYF. The DNA of the CDR3 is TGTGCCAGCAGCTCCGTAAAAAACATTCAGTACTTC. The V call is TRBV7-9, the J call TRBJ2-4; no clear D. The V end was cut by 4 bases, the J end by 4 bases, with 5 bases between. This CDR3 contains 12 residues. CDR1 is SEHNR and CDR2 is FQNEAQ in the germline V gene (reference sequence).

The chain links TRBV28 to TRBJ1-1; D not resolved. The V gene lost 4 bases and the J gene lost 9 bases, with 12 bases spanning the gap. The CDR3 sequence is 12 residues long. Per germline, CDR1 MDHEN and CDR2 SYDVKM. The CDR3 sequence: CASSSVRRKAFF. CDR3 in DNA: TGTGCCAGCAGTTCAGTCAGGCGTAAAGCTTTCTTT.

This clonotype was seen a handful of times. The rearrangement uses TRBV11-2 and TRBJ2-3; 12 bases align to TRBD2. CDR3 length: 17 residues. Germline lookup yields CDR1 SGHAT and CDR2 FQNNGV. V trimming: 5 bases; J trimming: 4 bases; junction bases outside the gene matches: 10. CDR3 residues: CASSPTSGRVGSDTQYF. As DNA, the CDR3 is TGTGCCAGCAGCCCGACTAGCGGGAGAGTGGGGTCAGATACGCAGTATTTT.

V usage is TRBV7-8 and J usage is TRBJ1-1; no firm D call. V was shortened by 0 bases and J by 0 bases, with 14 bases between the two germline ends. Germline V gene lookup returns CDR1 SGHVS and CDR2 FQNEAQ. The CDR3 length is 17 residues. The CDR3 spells CASSLARMAEMNTEAFF. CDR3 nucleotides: TGTGCCAGCAGCTTAGCGAGAATGGCGGAGATGAACACTGAAGCTTTCTTT.

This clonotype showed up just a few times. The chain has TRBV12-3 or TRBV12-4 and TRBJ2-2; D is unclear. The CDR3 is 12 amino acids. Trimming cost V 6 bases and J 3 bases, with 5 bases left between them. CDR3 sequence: CASRAYTGELFF. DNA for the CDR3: TGTGCCAGCAGGGCTTACACCGGGGAGCTGTTTTTT.

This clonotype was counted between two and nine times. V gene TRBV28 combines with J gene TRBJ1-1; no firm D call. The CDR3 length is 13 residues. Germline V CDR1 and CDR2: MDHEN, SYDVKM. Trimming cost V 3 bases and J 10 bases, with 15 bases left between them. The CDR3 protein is CASSLTPPPGAFF. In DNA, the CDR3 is TGTGCCAGCAGTTTGACCCCACCTCCGGGAGCTTTCTTT.

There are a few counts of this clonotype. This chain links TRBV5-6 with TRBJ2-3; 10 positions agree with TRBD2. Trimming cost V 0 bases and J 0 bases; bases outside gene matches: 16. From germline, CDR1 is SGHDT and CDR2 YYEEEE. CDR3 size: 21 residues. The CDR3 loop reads CASSLEWGSGGPSASTDTQYF. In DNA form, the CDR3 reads TGTGCCAGCAGCTTGGAGTGGGGTAGCGGGGGGCCTTCTGCTAGCACAGATACGCAGTATTTT.

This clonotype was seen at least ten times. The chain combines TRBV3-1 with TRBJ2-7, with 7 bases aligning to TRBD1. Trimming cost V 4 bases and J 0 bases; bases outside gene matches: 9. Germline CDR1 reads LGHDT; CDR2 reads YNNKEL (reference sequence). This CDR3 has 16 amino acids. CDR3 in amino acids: CASSRGAGGGSYEQYF. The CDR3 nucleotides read TGTGCCAGCAGCCGAGGTGCAGGGGGTGGCTCCTACGAGCAGTACTTC.

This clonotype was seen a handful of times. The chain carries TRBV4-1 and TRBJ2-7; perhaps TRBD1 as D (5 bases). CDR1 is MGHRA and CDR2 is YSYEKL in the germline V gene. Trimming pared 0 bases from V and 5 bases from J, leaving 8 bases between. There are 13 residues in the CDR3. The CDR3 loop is CASSQDVRDEQYF. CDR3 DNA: TGCGCCAGCAGCCAAGATGTCAGGGACGAGCAGTACTTC.

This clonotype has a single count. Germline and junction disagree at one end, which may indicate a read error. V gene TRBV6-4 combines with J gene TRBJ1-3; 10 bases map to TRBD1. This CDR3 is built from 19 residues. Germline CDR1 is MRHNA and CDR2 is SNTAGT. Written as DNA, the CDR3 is TGTACCAGCAGCCTGAAGGGACAGGGGCCGTACAAGTCTGGAAACACCATATATTTT. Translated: CTSSLKGQGPYKSGNTIYF.

CDR3 sequence: CASSLTGRVLEAFF. The CDR3 region has the DNA TGTGCCAGCAGTTTAACAGGGAGGGTGCTTGAAGCTTTCTTT. The V gene is TRBV12-3 or TRBV12-4, the J gene TRBJ1-1, with D possibly TRBD1 on 6 matching bases. V was cut by 2 bases and J by 7 bases, with 14 bases left in between. The CDR3 has 14 amino acids.

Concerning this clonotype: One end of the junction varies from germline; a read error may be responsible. As DNA, the CDR3 is TGTGCCTTCAGTCCCGGGACAGCGACTCCTATGAACACTGAAGCTTTCTTT. This sequence encodes CAFSPGTATPMNTEAFF. This chain uses TRBV10-3 with TRBJ1-1; TRBD1 aligns across 7 bases. Germline CDR1 is ENHRY and CDR2 is SYGVKD. The CDR3 spans 17 residues.

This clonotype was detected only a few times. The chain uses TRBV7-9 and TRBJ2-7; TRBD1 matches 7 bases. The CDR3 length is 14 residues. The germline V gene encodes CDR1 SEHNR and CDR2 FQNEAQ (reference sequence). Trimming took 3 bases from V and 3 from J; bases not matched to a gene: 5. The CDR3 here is CASSFGDRDYEQYF. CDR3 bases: TGTGCCAGCAGCTTTGGGGACAGAGACTACGAGCAGTACTTC.

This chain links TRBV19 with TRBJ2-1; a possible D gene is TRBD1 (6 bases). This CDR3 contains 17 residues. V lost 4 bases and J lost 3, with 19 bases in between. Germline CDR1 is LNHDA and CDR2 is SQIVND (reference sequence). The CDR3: CASSKGGNKKHYNEQFF. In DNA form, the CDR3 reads TGTGCCAGTAGTAAAGGGGGAAATAAAAAGCACTACAATGAGCAGTTCTTC.

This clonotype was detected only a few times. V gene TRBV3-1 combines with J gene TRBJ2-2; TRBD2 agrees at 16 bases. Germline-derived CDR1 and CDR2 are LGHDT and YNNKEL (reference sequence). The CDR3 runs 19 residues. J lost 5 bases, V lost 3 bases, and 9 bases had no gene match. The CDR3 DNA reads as TGTGCCAGCAGCCAGGACTCCGGGACTAGCGGGAGGGTTACCGGGGAGCTGTTTTTT. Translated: CASSQDSGTSGRVTGELFF. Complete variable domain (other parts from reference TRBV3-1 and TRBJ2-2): DTAVSQTPKYLVTQMGNDKSIKCEQNLGHDTMYWYKQDSKKFLKIMFSYNNKELIINETVPNRFSPKSPDKAHLNLHINSLELGDSAVYFCASSQDSGTSGRVTGELFFGEGSRLTVL.